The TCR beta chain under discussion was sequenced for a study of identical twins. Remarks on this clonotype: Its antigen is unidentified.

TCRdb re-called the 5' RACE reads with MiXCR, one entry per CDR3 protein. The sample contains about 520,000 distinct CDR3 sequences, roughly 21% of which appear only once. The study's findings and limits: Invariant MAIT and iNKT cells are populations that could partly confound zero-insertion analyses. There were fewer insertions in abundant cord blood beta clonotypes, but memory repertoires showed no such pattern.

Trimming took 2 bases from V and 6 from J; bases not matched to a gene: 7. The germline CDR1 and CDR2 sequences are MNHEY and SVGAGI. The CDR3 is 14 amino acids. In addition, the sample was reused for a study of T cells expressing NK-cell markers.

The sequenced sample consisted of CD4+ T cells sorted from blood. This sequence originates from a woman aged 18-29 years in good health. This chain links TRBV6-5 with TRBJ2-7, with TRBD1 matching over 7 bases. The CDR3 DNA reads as TGTGCCAGCAGTTACGCCGGGACAGTCAGCGAGCAGTACTTC. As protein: CASSYAGTVSEQYF.